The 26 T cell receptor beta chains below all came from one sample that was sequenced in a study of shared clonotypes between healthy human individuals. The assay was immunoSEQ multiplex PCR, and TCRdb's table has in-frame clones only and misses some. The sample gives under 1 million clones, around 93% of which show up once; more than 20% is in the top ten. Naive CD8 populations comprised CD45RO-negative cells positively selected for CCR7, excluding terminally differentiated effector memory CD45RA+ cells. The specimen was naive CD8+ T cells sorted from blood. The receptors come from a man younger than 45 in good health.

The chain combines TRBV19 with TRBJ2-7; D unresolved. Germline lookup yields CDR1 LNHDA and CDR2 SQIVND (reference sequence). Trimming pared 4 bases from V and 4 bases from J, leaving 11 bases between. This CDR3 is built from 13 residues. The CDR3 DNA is TGTGCCAGTAGTACCTTTCTCTGGTACGAGCAGTACTTC. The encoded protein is CASSTFLWYEQYF.

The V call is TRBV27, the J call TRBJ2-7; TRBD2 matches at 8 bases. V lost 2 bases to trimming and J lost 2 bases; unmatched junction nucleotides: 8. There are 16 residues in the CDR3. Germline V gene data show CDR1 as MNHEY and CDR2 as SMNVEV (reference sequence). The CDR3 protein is CASSLIAGRATYEQYF. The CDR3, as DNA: TGTGCCAGCAGTTTAATCGCCGGGAGGGCCACCTACGAGCAGTACTTC.

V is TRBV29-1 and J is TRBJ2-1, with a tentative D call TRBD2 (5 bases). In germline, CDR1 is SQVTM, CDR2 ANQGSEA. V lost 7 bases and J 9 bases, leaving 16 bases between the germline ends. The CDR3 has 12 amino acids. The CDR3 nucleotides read TGCAGCGCCCGACGGACTCTGGGTGAGCAGTTCTTC. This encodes CSARRTLGEQFF.

The CDR3: CASSFVRVAAETQYF. DNA of the CDR3: TGCGCCAGCAGCTTTGTGCGGGTGGCGGCGGAGACCCAGTACTTC. The J gene is TRBJ2-5, the V gene TRBV5-1, with D perhaps TRBD2 (5 bases). The CDR3 is 15 residues long. CDR1 is SGHRS, CDR2 YFSETQ, per germline. V was pared by 2 bases and J by 5 bases, with 16 bases between.

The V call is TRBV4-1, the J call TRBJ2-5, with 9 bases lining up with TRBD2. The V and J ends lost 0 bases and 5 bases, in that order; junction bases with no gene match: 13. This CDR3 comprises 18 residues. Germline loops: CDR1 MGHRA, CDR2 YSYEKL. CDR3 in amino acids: CASSQDRGGRANLETQYF. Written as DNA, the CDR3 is TGCGCCAGCAGCCAAGATCGGGGCGGGAGGGCCAACTTGGAGACCCAGTACTTC.

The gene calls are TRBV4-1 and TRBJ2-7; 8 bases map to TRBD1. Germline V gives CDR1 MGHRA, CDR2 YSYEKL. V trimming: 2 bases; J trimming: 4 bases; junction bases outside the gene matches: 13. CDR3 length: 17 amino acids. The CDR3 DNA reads TGCGCCAGCAGCCAACACTCAGGGGGCAGGATCTATTACGAGCAGTACTTC. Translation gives CASSQHSGGRIYYEQYF.

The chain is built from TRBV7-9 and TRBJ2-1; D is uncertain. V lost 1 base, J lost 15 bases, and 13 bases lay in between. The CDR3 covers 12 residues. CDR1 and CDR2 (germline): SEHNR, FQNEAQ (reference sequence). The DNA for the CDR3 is TGTGCCAGCAGCTTAGGATTAGCCGGGCTGTTCTTC. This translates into CASSLGLAGLFF.

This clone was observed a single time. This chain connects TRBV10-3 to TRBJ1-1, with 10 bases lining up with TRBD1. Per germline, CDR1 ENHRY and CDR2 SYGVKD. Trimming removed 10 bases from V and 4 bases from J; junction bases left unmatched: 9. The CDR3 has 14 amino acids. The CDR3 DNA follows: TGTGCCACCAGGACAGGGGGAGTGATCACTGAAGCTTTCTTT. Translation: CATRTGGVITEAFF.

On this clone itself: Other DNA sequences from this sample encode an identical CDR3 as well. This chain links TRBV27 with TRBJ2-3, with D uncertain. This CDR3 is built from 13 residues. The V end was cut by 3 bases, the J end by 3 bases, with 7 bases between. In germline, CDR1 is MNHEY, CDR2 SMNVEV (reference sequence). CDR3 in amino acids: CASSFGGTDTQYF. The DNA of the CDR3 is TGTGCCAGCAGTTTCGGCGGAACAGATACGCAGTATTTT.

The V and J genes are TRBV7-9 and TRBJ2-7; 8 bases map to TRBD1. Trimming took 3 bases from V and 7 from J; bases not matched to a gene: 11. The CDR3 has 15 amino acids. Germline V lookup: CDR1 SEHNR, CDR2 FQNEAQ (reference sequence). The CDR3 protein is CASSLGQASRGEQYF. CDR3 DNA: TGTGCCAGCAGCTTGGGACAGGCCTCACGGGGGGAGCAGTACTTC.

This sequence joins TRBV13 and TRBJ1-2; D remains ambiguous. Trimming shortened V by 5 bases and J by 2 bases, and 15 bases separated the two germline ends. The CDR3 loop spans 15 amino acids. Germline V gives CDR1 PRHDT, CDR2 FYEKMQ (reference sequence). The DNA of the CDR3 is TGTGCCAGCAGCGCGGACGGAGGCATGAACTATGGCTACACCTTC. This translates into CASSADGGMNYGYTF.

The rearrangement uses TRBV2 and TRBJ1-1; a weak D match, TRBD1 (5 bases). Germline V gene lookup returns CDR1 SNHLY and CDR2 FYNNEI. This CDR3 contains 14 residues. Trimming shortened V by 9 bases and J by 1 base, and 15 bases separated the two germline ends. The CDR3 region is CASLQVLTNTEAFF. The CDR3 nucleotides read TGTGCCAGTTTACAGGTCCTGACGAACACTGAAGCTTTCTTT.

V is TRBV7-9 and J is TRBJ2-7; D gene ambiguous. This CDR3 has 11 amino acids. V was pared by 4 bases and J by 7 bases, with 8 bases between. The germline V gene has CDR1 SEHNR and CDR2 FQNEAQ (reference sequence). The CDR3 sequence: CASSSNMEQYF. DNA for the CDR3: TGTGCCAGCAGCTCCAATATGGAGCAGTACTTC.

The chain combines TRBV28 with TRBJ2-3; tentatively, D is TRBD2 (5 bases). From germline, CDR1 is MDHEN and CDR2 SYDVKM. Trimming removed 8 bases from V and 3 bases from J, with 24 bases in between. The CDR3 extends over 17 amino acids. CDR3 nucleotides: TGTGCCAGCCAAAGTTTCGAGCCGGAAACGGGGACAGATACGCAGTATTTT. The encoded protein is CASQSFEPETGTDTQYF.

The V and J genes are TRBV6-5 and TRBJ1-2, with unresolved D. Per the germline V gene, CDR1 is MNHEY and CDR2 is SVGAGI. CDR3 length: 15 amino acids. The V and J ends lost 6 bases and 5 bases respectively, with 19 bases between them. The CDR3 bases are TGTGCCAGCAGCCCCGAATACGCGGACCCATATGGCTACACCTTC. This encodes CASSPEYADPYGYTF.

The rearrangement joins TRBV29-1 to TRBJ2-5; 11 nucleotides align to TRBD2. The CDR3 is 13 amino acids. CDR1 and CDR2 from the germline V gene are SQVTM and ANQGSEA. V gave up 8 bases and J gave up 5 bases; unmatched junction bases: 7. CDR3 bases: TGCAGCCTTAGACTAGCGGGATATGAGACCCAGTACTTC. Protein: CSLRLAGYETQYF.

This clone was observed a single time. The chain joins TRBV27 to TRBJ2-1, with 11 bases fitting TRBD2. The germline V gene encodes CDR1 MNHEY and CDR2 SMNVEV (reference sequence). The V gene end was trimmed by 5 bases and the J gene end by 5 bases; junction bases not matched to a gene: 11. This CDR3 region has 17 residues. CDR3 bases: TGTGCCAGCAGTAAAAGACTAGCGGGATTTAGCGACAATGAGCAGTTCTTC. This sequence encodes CASSKRLAGFSDNEQFF.

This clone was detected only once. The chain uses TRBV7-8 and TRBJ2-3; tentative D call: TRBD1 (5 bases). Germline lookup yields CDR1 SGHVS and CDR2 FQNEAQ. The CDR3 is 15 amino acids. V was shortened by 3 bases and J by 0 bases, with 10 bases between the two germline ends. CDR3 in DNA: TGTGCCAGCAGCTTTCAAAGGGGTAGCACAGATACGCAGTATTTT. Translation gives CASSFQRGSTDTQYF.

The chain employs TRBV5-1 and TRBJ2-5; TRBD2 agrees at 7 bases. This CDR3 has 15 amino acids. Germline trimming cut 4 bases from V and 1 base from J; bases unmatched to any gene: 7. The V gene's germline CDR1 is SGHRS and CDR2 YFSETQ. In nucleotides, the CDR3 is TGCGCCAGCAGCAATCTCGAGCGGGGCCAAGAGACCCAGTACTTC. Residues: CASSNLERGQETQYF.

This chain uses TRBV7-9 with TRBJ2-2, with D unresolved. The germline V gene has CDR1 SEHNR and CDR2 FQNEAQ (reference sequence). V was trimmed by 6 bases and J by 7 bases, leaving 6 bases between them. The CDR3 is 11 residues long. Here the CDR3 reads CASRSLGELFF. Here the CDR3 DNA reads TGTGCCAGCAGGAGCCTCGGGGAGCTGTTTTTT.

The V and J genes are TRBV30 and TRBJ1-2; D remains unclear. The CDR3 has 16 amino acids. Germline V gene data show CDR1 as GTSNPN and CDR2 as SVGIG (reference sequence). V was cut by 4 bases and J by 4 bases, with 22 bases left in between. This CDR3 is CAWNHPPHSMVYGYTF. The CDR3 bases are TGTGCCTGGAACCACCCCCCCCATAGTATGGTCTATGGCTACACCTTC.

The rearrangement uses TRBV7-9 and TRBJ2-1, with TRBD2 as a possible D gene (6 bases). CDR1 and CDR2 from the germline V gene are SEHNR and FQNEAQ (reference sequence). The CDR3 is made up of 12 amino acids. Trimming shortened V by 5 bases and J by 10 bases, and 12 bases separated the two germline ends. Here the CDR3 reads CASSAGSREQFF. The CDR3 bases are TGTGCCAGCAGCGCCGGGAGCCGAGAGCAGTTCTTC.

The CDR3 region has the DNA TGTGCCAGCAGTTTACTTGCCGGTGGTGAAAAACTGTTTTTT. Translated, it gives CASSLLAGGEKLFF. This chain connects TRBV27 to TRBJ1-4, with D uncertain. The germline CDR1 and CDR2 sequences are MNHEY and SMNVEV (reference sequence). Trimming left V 2 bases short and J 7 bases short, with 11 bases between. This CDR3 region has 14 residues. Supplemented by reference TRBV27 and TRBJ1-4, the full variable domain reads EAQVTQNPRYLITVTGKKLTVTCSQNMNHEYMSWYRQDPGLGLRQIYYSMNVEVTDKGDVPEGYKVSRKEKRNFPLILESPSPNQTSLYFCASSLLAGGEKLFFGSGTQLSVL.

CDR3 in amino acids: CASSGQGQGPTGANVLTF. CDR3 DNA sequence: TGTGCCAGCAGTGGCCAGGGACAGGGCCCAACTGGGGCCAACGTCCTGACTTTC. V gene TRBV2 combines with J gene TRBJ2-6; 9 bases align to TRBD1. The CDR3 is 18 residues long. J gave up 2 bases and V 4 bases, and 9 bases lay outside the gene matches. Germline CDR1 is SNHLY and CDR2 is FYNNEI.

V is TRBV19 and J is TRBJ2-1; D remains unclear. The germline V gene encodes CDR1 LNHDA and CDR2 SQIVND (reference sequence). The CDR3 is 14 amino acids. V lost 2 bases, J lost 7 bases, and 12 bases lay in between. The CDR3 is CASSIYGFSNEQFF. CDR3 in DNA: TGTGCCAGTAGTATATACGGCTTCTCGAATGAGCAGTTCTTC.

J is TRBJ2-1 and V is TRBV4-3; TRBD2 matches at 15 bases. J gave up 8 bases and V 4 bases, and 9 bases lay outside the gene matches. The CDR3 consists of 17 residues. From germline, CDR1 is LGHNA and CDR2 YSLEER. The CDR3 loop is CASSPGLAGGLVDEQFF. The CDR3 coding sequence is TGCGCCAGCAGCCCAGGACTAGCGGGAGGGCTAGTCGATGAGCAGTTCTTC.